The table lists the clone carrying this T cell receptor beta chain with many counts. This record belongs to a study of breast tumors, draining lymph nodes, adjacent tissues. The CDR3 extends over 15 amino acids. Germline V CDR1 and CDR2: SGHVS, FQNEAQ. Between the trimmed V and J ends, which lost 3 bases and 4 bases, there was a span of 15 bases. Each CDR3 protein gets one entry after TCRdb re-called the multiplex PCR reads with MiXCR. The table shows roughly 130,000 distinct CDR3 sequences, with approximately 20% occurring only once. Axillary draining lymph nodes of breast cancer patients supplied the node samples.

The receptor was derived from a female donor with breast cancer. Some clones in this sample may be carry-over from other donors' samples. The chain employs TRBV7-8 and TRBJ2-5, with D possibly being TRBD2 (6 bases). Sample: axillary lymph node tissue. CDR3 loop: CASSLSTSFGETQYF. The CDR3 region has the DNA TGTGCCAGCAGCTTGTCGACTAGTTTCGGAGAGACCCAGTACTTC.